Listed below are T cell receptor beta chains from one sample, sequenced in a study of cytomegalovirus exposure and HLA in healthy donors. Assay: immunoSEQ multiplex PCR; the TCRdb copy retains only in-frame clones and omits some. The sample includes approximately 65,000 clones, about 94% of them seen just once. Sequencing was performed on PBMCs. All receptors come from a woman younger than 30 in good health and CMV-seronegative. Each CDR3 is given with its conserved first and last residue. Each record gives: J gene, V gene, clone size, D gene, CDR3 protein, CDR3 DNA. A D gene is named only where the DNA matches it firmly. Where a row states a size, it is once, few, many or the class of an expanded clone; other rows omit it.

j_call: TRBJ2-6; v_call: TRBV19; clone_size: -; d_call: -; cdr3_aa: CASRAASLNVLTF; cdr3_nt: TGTGCCAGTAGGGCGGCCAGCCTCAACGTCCTGACTTTC
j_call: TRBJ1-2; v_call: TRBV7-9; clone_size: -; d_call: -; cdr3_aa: CASRALGLGYGYTF; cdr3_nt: TGTGCCAGCCGAGCACTAGGGTTGGGCTATGGCTACACCTTC
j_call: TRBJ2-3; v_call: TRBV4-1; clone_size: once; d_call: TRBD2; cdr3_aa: CASRPAAGYTDTQYF; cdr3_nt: TGCGCCAGCAGACCGGCAGCGGGGTACACAGATACGCAGTATTTT
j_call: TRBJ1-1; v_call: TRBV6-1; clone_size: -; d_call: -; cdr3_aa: CASSEQGGNTEAFF; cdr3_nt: TGTGCCAGCAGTGAACAAGGGGGGAACACTGAAGCTTTCTTT
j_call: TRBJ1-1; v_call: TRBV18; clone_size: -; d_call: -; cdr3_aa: CASSPAEMNTEAFF; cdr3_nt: TGTGCCAGCTCACCGGCCGAAATGAACACTGAAGCTTTCTTT
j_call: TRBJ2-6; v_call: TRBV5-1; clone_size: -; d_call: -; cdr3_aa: CASSFLTGPGANVLTF; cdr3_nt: TGCGCCAGCAGCTTCCTAACAGGGCCTGGGGCCAACGTCCTGACTTTC
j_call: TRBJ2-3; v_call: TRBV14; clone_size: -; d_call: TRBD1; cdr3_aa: CASSQAYGQGFTDTQYF; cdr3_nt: TGTGCCAGCAGCCAAGCATACGGACAGGGTTTCACAGATACGCAGTATTTT
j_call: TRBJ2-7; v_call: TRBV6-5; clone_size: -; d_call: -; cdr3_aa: CASSPPGVGYEQYF; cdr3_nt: TGTGCCAGCAGCCCCCCAGGGGTAGGCTACGAGCAGTACTTC
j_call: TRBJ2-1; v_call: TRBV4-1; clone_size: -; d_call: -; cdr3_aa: CASSQDLGLSYNEQFF; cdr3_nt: TGCGCCAGCAGCCAAGATCTGGGGCTCTCCTACAATGAGCAGTTCTTC
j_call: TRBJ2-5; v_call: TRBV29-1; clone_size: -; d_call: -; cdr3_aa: CSVAYQETQYF; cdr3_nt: TGCAGCGTTGCCTACCAAGAGACCCAGTACTTC
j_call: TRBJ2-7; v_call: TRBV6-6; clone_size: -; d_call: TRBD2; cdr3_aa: CASSYSREVYEQYF; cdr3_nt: TGTGCCAGCAGTTACTCCCGGGAGGTCTACGAGCAGTACTTC
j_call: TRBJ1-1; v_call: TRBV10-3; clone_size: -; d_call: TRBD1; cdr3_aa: CAISDKDRGLNAEAFF; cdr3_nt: TGTGCCATCAGTGATAAGGACAGGGGGCTTAACGCTGAAGCTTTCTTT
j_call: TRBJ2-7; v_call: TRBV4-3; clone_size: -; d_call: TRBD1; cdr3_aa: CASSRRMGQGTYEQYF; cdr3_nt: TGCGCCAGCAGCCGCCGGATGGGACAGGGGACCTACGAGCAGTACTTC
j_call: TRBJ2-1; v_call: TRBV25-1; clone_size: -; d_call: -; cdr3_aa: CASSEIGRWEQFF; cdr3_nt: TGTGCCAGCAGTGAAATCGGTCGGTGGGAGCAGTTCTTC
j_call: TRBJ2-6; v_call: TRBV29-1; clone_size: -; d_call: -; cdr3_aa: CSVEEWLSGANVLTF; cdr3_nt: TGCAGCGTTGAAGAGTGGCTCTCTGGGGCCAACGTCCTGACTTTC
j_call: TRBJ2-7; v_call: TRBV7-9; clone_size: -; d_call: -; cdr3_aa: CASSEDTDQSYEQYF; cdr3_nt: TGTGCCAGCAGCGAAGACACGGATCAGTCCTACGAGCAGTACTTC
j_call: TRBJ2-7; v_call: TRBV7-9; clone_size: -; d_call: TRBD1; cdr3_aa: CASTFILQGEQYF; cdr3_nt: TGTGCCAGCACCTTCATTTTACAGGGGGAGCAGTACTTC
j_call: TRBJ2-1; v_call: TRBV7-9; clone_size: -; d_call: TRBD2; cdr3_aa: CASSFSVGGWYNEQFF; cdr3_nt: TGTGCCAGCAGCTTTTCGGTCGGGGGGTGGTACAATGAGCAGTTCTTC
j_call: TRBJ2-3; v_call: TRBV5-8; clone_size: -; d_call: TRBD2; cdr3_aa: CASSSGRTSEADTQYF; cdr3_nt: TGTGCCAGCAGCTCGGGCAGGACTAGCGAGGCAGATACGCAGTATTTT
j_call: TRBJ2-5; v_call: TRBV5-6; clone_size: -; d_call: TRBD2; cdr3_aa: CASSFSGTQETQYF; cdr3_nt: TGTGCCAGCAGCTTTAGCGGGACACAAGAGACCCAGTACTTC